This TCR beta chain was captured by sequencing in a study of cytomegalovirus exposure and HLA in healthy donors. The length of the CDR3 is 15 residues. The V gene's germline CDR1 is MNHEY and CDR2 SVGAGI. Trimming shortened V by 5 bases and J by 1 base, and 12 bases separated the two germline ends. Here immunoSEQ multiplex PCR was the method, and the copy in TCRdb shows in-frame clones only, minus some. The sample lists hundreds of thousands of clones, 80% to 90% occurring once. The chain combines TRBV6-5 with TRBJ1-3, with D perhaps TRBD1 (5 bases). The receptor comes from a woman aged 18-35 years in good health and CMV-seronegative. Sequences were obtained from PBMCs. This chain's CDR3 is CASSTFGGSGNTIYF. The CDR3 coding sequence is TGTGCCAGCAGTACTTTCGGGGGTTCTGGAAACACCATATATTTT.